Sequencing of this TCR beta chain was carried out in a study of T cell responses to AZD1222 COVID-19 vaccine. Across the study: Second-dose intervals of approximately 4 or approximately 12 weeks were pooled. General study results and limits: Increased Spike-specific TCR breadth and depth were observed after two AZD1222 doses. Only six individuals given AZD1222 were seropositive at baseline. White British people made up most donors, females outnumbered males, and clonal diversity was possibly underestimated.

The germline CDR1 and CDR2 sequences are SGHTA and FQGNSA. The CDR3 contains 15 residues. With 4 bases removed from V and 2 bases from J, the gap between germline ends came to 12 bases. Notes on this clone: Its antigen is as yet unknown.

TCRdb's table, derived via immunoSEQ multiplex PCR, lists solely in-frame clones and lacks some. Among 90,000 to 100,000 clones, 70% to 90% were seen once, and the ten largest hold 2.9%. The V gene is TRBV7-2, the J gene TRBJ1-3; possible D gene TRBD1, 5 bases. The sample consisted of peripheral blood, taken on day 0 of AZD1222 vaccination. The clonotype comes from an adult in good health. The CDR3 loop reads CASSYRQQPGNTIYF. The CDR3 nucleotides are TGTGCCAGCAGCTATCGACAGCAACCTGGAAACACCATATATTTT.